This T cell receptor beta chain was captured by sequencing in a study of blood T cell repertoires in COVID-19. Background on the study: Whether acute or convalescent, the COVID-19 samples came from the United States, Italy and Spain. Nucleic acid was either cDNA or gDNA, and it came from T cells, B-cell-depleted T cells, or PBMCs.

Original methodology: Reference gene primer amplification yielded estimated nucleated cell counts. Clones were sequenced by immunoSEQ multiplex PCR, and TCRdb holds only the in-frame ones, with some missing. Clone size and V and J calls were adopted from that table, with D and trimming inferred from the DNA. Seen here are 140,000 or so clones, roughly 80% observed once, and the top ten hold roughly 15%. The CDR3 contains 12 residues. V shed 3 bases, J shed 9 bases, and the junction held 5 bases outside the gene matches. CDR1 is SQVTM, CDR2 ANQGSEA, per germline. The sample consisted of peripheral blood. The chain joins TRBV29-1 to TRBJ1-2, with 9 bases lining up with TRBD1. The clonotype originates from a man in his fifties or sixties with acute or convalescent COVID-19. CDR3 in amino acids: CSVDTGGNSYTF. The CDR3 DNA follows: TGCAGCGTTGATACAGGGGGCAATAGCTACACCTTC.